This entry lists 30 T cell receptor beta chains sequenced from one sample in a study of molecular identifiers for immune sequencing clone quantification. TCRdb called the PCR reads again in MiXCR, with one record for every CDR3 protein. The repertoire consists of more than 250,000 distinct CDR3 sequences, with 20% to 25% occurring once and the leading ten covering approximately 0.85%. The sequenced sample was naive CD8+ T cells from blood, with Jurkat cell RNA spiked in. The subset denotes: FACS-sorted CD8+CD4-CCR7+CD45RA+ naive T cells. These receptors all come from a human donor in good health. Some libraries in this study had Jurkat cell RNA spiked in.

This clonotype has a count of ten or more. This rearrangement joins TRBV7-9 to TRBJ2-3; D possibly corresponds to TRBD2 (6 bases). Germline values: CDR1 SEHNR, CDR2 FQNEAQ (reference sequence). The CDR3 is made up of 14 amino acids. V lost 1 base, J lost 6 bases, and 11 bases lay in between. CDR3 DNA: TGTGCCAGCAGCTTAGTTGGGGGGTTCGATACGCAGTATTTT. Its translation is CASSLVGGFDTQYF.

This clonotype was found many times. The J gene is TRBJ1-1, the V gene TRBV18; TRBD1 matches at 8 bases. V was clipped by 3 bases and J by 5 bases; unmatched bases: 5. The CDR3 consists of 14 residues. Germline loops: CDR1 KGHSH, CDR2 LQKENI. CDR3 loop: CASSPQGADTEAFF. In nucleotides, the CDR3 is TGTGCCAGCTCACCCCAGGGGGCGGATACTGAAGCTTTCTTT.

This clonotype occurred many times. The V gene is TRBV6-2 or TRBV6-3, the J gene TRBJ1-5; D not certain. V gave up 2 bases and J gave up 3 bases, with 11 bases separating them. The CDR3 has 15 residues. The germline gives CDR1 MNHEY, CDR2 SVGEGT. The CDR3 loop reads CASSYVPRPNQPQHF. DNA of the CDR3: TGTGCCAGCAGTTACGTGCCTCGTCCCAATCAGCCCCAGCATTTT.

This clonotype came up many times. J is TRBJ2-2 and V is TRBV20-1; D tentatively reads TRBD1 or TRBD2 (5 bases each). In germline, CDR1 is DFQATT, CDR2 SNEGSKA (reference sequence). Between the trimmed V and J ends, which lost 2 bases and 2 bases, there was a span of 15 bases. CDR3 length: 16 amino acids. The CDR3 DNA reads as TGCAGTGCTAGACCATTCCGGGACGGCAACACCGGGGAGCTGTTTTTT. Its protein product is CSARPFRDGNTGELFF.

This chain joins TRBV7-9 and TRBJ2-3, with D possibly TRBD2 on 6 matching bases. This CDR3 spans 12 amino acids. Trimming removed 7 bases at V and 8 bases at J, with 13 bases between. Germline loops: CDR1 SEHNR, CDR2 FQNEAQ (reference sequence). CDR3 DNA sequence: TGTGCCAGCAACCGATGGGGAGGTACGCAGTATTTT. Translated, it gives CASNRWGGTQYF.

The chain couples TRBV12-3 or TRBV12-4 to TRBJ2-3; no reliable D call. The CDR3 loop spans 14 amino acids. The ends were cut back, 4 bases at V and 5 bases at J, with 13 bases in the middle. CDR3 DNA: TGTGCCAGCAGTTATGCCGCCTTGGTAGATACGCAGTATTTT. Protein: CASSYAALVDTQYF.

Points on this clonotype: This may be a read error: a much more frequent sequence differs by one nucleotide. The rearrangement joins TRBV9 to TRBJ2-2; TRBD2 matches 13 bases. The junction had 11 bases not matched to a gene; V was cut back by 4 bases and J by 2 bases. CDR1 and CDR2 from the germline V gene are SGDLS and YYNGEE. This CDR3 region has 19 residues. For the CDR3, the DNA is TGTGCCAGCAGCCCTCCGAGACTAGCGGGGGGACCTAACACCGGGGAGCTGTTTTTT. As protein: CASSPPRLAGGPNTGELFF.

Regarding this clonotype: Given a much more abundant clone one base away, this may be a read error. The genes are TRBV4-3 and TRBJ2-7; D is uncertain. V was pared by 5 bases and J by 2 bases, with 13 bases between. There are 14 residues in the CDR3. The germline CDR1 and CDR2 sequences are LGHNA and YSLEER. The CDR3 here is CASSSAWAAYEQYF. The CDR3 bases are TGCGCCAGCAGCTCAGCCTGGGCAGCCTACGAGCAGTACTTC.

This clonotype was counted between two and nine times. The V call is TRBV12-3 or TRBV12-4, the J call TRBJ2-7; possibly TRBD1 or TRBD2 for D (6 bases each). V lost 8 bases and J 3 bases, leaving 11 bases between the germline ends. This CDR3 has 12 amino acids. CDR3 DNA: TGTGCCAGCTCAGGGGAGGACTACGAGCAGTACTTC. It codes for CASSGEDYEQYF.

This clonotype occurred many times. CDR3 sequence: CATAVGYQPQHF. CDR3 DNA: TGTGCCACCGCGGTCGGGTATCAGCCCCAGCATTTT. The chain joins TRBV28 to TRBJ1-5; D call uncertain. The V end was cut by 10 bases, the J end by 5 bases, with 12 bases between. CDR3 length: 12 amino acids. Germline CDR1 reads MDHEN; CDR2 reads SYDVKM. Together with reference TRBV28 and TRBJ1-5, the CDR3 gives the full variable domain: DVKVTQSSRYLVKRTGEKVFLECVQDMDHENMFWYRQDPGLGLRLIYFSYDVKMKEKGDIPEGYSVSREKKERFSLILESASTNQTSMYLCATAVGYQPQHFGDGTRLSIL.

As for this clonotype: A much larger clone differs by one base, so this may be a read error. The CDR3, as DNA: TGTGCCAGCAGTCACTCCGCACGGGGCAATCAGCCCCAGCATTTT. It specifies CASSHSARGNQPQHF. The J gene is TRBJ1-5, the V gene TRBV6-5; no clear D. CDR1 and CDR2 (germline): MNHEY, SVGAGI. The length of the CDR3 is 15 residues.

There are many counts of this clonotype. The chain uses TRBV5-4 and TRBJ2-3; 9 nucleotides agree with TRBD2. The CDR3 spans 18 residues. Germline CDR1 is SGHNT and CDR2 is YYREEE (reference sequence). V trimming: 0 bases; J trimming: 4 bases; junction bases outside the gene matches: 12. CDR3 protein: CASSLVGFGGRDADTQYF. In nucleotides, the CDR3 is TGTGCCAGCAGCTTGGTGGGCTTCGGCGGGAGGGATGCAGATACGCAGTATTTT.

On this clonotype: A much larger clone differs from this one at a single base, so this may be a read error. The conserved phenylalanine or tryptophan normally closing the CDR3 is absent here, so this likely arose from a read error. As DNA, the CDR3 is TGTGCCAGCAGCTCCTCACAGGGAGCCACAGATACGCAGTATCTT. Translating gives CASSSSQGATDTQYL. V usage is TRBV7-9 and J usage is TRBJ2-3; maybe TRBD1 (6 bases). The length of the CDR3 is 15 residues. Germline assignment: CDR1 SEHNR and CDR2 FQNEAQ (reference sequence). The V end lost 4 bases, the J end lost 2 bases, and 13 bases lay between the germline ends.

The sample holds many counts of this clonotype. The CDR3 DNA follows: TGTGCCAGCAGCCTGGGGGACTTCTCCTACAATGAGCAGTTCTTC. Protein: CASSLGDFSYNEQFF. The rearrangement links TRBV11-2 to TRBJ2-1; D may be TRBD2 (6 bases). The germline V gene encodes CDR1 SGHAT and CDR2 FQNNGV. Trimming stripped 5 bases from V and 0 bases from J, with 11 bases between. CDR3 size: 15 residues.

This clonotype was detected only a few times. This chain joins TRBV4-2 and TRBJ2-1; 12 nucleotides match TRBD2. CDR3 length: 17 residues. The ends lost 0 bases at V and 8 bases at J; junction bases unmatched: 8. Germline CDR1 reads LGHNA; CDR2 reads YNFKEQ. The CDR3 spells CASSQDTRTSGIYEQFF. The CDR3, as DNA: TGTGCCAGCAGCCAAGATACCAGGACTAGCGGGATCTATGAGCAGTTCTTC.

This clonotype has ten or more counts. The rearrangement uses TRBV28 and TRBJ2-3, with 9 bases identical to TRBD2. Germline CDR1 is MDHEN and CDR2 is SYDVKM. This CDR3 spans 14 amino acids. Losses at the gene ends were 5 bases for V and 3 bases for J; bases not matched to a gene: 3. The DNA for the CDR3 is TGTGCCAGCAGTCAGAGCGGGAGGACAGATACGCAGTATTTT. This gives the protein CASSQSGRTDTQYF. Based on the CDR3 plus reference TRBV28 and TRBJ2-3, the full variable domain is DVKVTQSSRYLVKRTGEKVFLECVQDMDHENMFWYRQDPGLGLRLIYFSYDVKMKEKGDIPEGYSVSREKKERFSLILESASTNQTSMYLCASSQSGRTDTQYFGPGTRLTVL.

This clonotype was seen only a few times. The rearrangement joins TRBV20-1 to TRBJ2-3; 9 bases align to TRBD1. Per the germline V gene, CDR1 is DFQATT and CDR2 is SNEGSKA (reference sequence). The CDR3 has 19 residues. The CDR3 nucleotides are TGCGGTTGGAAGCCCGGGACAGGGAACCCGGGCCCATCCACAGATACGCAGTATTTT. This translates into CGWKPGTGNPGPSTDTQYF.

The CDR3 here is CASSQGLITDTQYF. The CDR3 DNA is TGTGCCAGCAGCCAGGGACTGATCACAGATACGCAGTATTTT. The chain links TRBV3-1 to TRBJ2-3; weak D call: TRBD2 (6 bases). CDR3 length equals 14 residues. Germline CDR1 and CDR2: LGHDT and YNNKEL (reference sequence). V gave up 3 bases and J gave up 2 bases, with 9 bases separating them.

This clonotype has at least ten counts. The chain has TRBV20-1 and TRBJ2-7; 7 positions match TRBD1. Germline V gene sequence: CDR1 DFQATT, CDR2 SNEGSKA (reference sequence). Germline trimming cut 5 bases from V and 2 bases from J; bases unmatched to any gene: 3. The CDR3 runs to 12 residues. Written as DNA, the CDR3 is TGCAGTGCTGCCGGGACAGCCTACGAGCAGTACTTC. Translating gives CSAAGTAYEQYF.

This clonotype has at least ten counts. The chain uses TRBV11-3 and TRBJ2-3; a possible D gene is TRBD2 (6 bases). Germline CDR1 reads SGHNT; CDR2 reads YENEEA. Trimming cost V 1 base and J 4 bases, with 9 bases left between them. This CDR3 region has 14 residues. CDR3 nucleotides: TGTGCCAGCAGCTTAGGTTCTAGCGCAGATACGCAGTATTTT. The encoded protein is CASSLGSSADTQYF.

Comment on this clonotype: The likely explanation is a read error, given a far larger clone one base away. The V and J genes are TRBV4-1 and TRBJ2-7, with a weak D call TRBD1 (6 bases). The V gene's germline CDR1 is MGHRA and CDR2 YSYEKL. V gave up 5 bases and J gave up 8 bases, with 13 bases separating them. This CDR3 comprises 12 residues. In nucleotides, the CDR3 is TGCGCCAGCAGCTTACAGGGTTACAAGCAGTACTTC. Its translation is CASSLQGYKQYF.

The sample holds a few counts of this clonotype. A much larger clone sits a single nucleotide away, making a read error possible. The chain joins TRBV6-6 to TRBJ2-1; D might be TRBD2 (6 bases). The germline V gene has CDR1 MNHNY and CDR2 SVGAGI (reference sequence). With 2 bases removed from V and 8 bases from J, the gap between germline ends came to 7 bases. There are 12 residues in the CDR3. The CDR3 protein is CASSYGGYEQFF. In DNA form, the CDR3 reads TGTGCCAGCAGTTACGGGGGGTATGAGCAGTTCTTC.

Notes on this clonotype: A much larger clone lies a single base off, so this may be a read error. V and J are TRBV4-3 and TRBJ1-3; a weak D match, TRBD1 (5 bases). Trimming took 1 base from V and 0 from J, leaving 16 bases between them. The CDR3 is 18 residues long. In germline, CDR1 is LGHNA, CDR2 YSLEER. The CDR3 spells CASSQGLGRAISGNTIYF. As DNA, the CDR3 is TGCGCCAGCAGCCAAGGACTTGGCAGGGCTATCTCTGGAAACACCATATATTTT.

This clonotype has a count of ten or more. V is TRBV5-6 and J is TRBJ2-5; D is perhaps TRBD2 (6 bases). Germline lookup yields CDR1 SGHDT and CDR2 YYEEEE. The CDR3 length is 17 residues. The V gene lost 4 bases and the J gene lost 5 bases, with 24 bases spanning the gap. The CDR3 protein is CASSPAEGSGMLETQYF. CDR3 nucleotide sequence: TGTGCCAGCAGCCCCGCGGAGGGATCGGGAATGCTGGAGACCCAGTACTTC. Looking up the rest from reference TRBV5-6 and TRBJ2-5 gives the full variable domain: DAGVTQSPTHLIKTRGQQVTLRCSPKSGHDTVSWYQQALGQGPQFIFQYYEEEERQRGNFPDRFSGHQFPNYSSELNVNALLLGDSALYLCASSPAEGSGMLETQYFGPGTRLLVL.

This clonotype appeared many times. The V call is TRBV7-6, the J call TRBJ2-5, with D unresolved. This CDR3 has 13 residues. V was pared by 5 bases and J by 5 bases, with 12 bases between. In germline, CDR1 is SGHVS, CDR2 FNYEAQ. The CDR3 bases are TGTGCCAGCAGCCAGTCGCCCCCCGAGACCCAGTACTTC. It encodes CASSQSPPETQYF.

This clonotype was observed at least ten times. CDR3 nucleotides: TGCGCCAGCAGCCAAGGGTCGGGACTGGGAGGAAACACCATATATTTT. Translating gives CASSQGSGLGGNTIYF. The rearrangement joins TRBV4-3 to TRBJ1-3; tentatively, D is TRBD1 (5 bases). The V and J ends lost 1 base and 4 bases respectively, with 14 bases between them. The CDR3 covers 16 residues. Looked up from germline, CDR1 is LGHNA and CDR2 is YSLEER.

The V call is TRBV20-1, the J call TRBJ1-5; TRBD1 aligns across 9 bases. There are 17 residues in the CDR3. Trimming took 1 base from V and 0 from J; bases not matched to a gene: 7. From germline, CDR1 is DFQATT and CDR2 SNEGSKA (reference sequence). The CDR3 nucleotides read TGCAGTGCTAGAGGGGTAAACAGGGGGCTTAGCAATCAGCCCCAGCATTTT. It translates to CSARGVNRGLSNQPQHF.

Worth noting for this clonotype: An end of the junction does not agree with germline; a read error may underlie this. This rearrangement joins TRBV6-5 to TRBJ2-7; D gene unclear. This CDR3 has 14 residues. Germline values: CDR1 MNHEY, CDR2 SVGAGI. CDR3 sequence reads: CASSYSGRVYERYF. DNA of the CDR3: TGTGCCAGCAGTTACTCGGGTAGGGTTTACGAGCGGTACTTC.

Of note for this clonotype: A much larger clone sits a single nucleotide away, making a read error possible. V is TRBV2 and J is TRBJ1-1; D unclear. The CDR3 totals 15 residues. Per the germline V gene, CDR1 is SNHLY and CDR2 is FYNNEI. CDR3 nucleotide sequence: TGTGCCAGCAGTGAAGAGGTCGGAATGAACACTGGAGCTTTCTTT. Its protein product is CASSEEVGMNTGAFF.

This clonotype was seen a few times. This chain links TRBV4-3 with TRBJ2-4, with D possibly TRBD2 on 5 matching bases. Germline values: CDR1 LGHNA, CDR2 YSLEER. The CDR3 sequence is 15 residues long. V shed 0 bases and J shed 6 bases, with 12 bases lying between them. The CDR3 DNA follows: TGCGCCAGCAGCCAAGATAGAAGCGGAGTAAACATTCAGTACTTC. Its protein is CASSQDRSGVNIQYF.